A single sample gave rise to the 11 T cell receptor beta chains below, sequenced in a study of T cell responses to AZD1222 COVID-19 vaccine. TCRdb's copy holds only in-frame clones and misses some; the assay was immunoSEQ multiplex PCR. The table includes about 140,000 clones, around 90% detected once. The sequences come from peripheral blood, collected 28 days after the second AZD1222 dose. The receptors derive from an adult who received the AZD1222 COVID-19 vaccine.

V usage is TRBV19 and J usage is TRBJ1-1; tentative D call: TRBD1 (5 bases). CDR3 size: 14 residues. The V gene lost 5 bases and the J gene lost 2 bases, with 12 bases spanning the gap. The germline gives CDR1 LNHDA, CDR2 SQIVND (reference sequence). The CDR3 loop is CASSRDRLNTEAFF. The DNA for the CDR3 is TGTGCCAGTAGTCGGGACCGATTAAACACTGAAGCTTTCTTT. Variable domain in full (rest from reference TRBV19 and TRBJ1-1): DGGITQSPKYLFRKEGQNVTLSCEQNLNHDAMYWYRQDPGQGLRLIYYSQIVNDFQKGDIAEGYSVSREKKESFPLTVTSAQKNPTAFYLCASSRDRLNTEAFFGQGTRLTVV.

The chain combines TRBV13 with TRBJ2-7; 13 bases match TRBD2. Germline V gene sequence: CDR1 PRHDT, CDR2 FYEKMQ (reference sequence). V shed 5 bases and J 0 bases; nucleotides not matched to a gene: 13. The CDR3 runs 19 residues. CDR3 loop: CASSNRRGLAGSISYEQYF. The CDR3 DNA reads TGTGCCAGCAGCAATAGACGGGGACTAGCGGGATCAATCTCCTACGAGCAGTACTTC. The complete variable domain, with remaining parts taken from reference TRBV13 and TRBJ2-7, reads AAGVIQSPRHLIKEKRETATLKCYPIPRHDTVYWYQQGPGQDPQFLISFYEKMQSDKGSIPDRFSAQQFSDYHSELNMSSLELGDSALYFCASSNRRGLAGSISYEQYFGPGTRLTVT.

The chain employs TRBV2 and TRBJ1-2; D is ambiguous. V lost 3 bases and J 1 base, leaving 9 bases between the germline ends. This CDR3 region has 14 residues. CDR1 is SNHLY, CDR2 FYNNEI, per germline. The CDR3 spells CASSDSTYNYGYTF. CDR3 sequence (DNA): TGTGCCAGCAGTGATTCGACGTATAACTATGGCTACACCTTC. The full variable domain, completed using reference TRBV2 and TRBJ1-2, is EPEVTQTPSHQVTQMGQEVILRCVPISNHLYFYWYRQILGQKVEFLVSFYNNEISEKSEIFDDQFSVERPDGSNFTLKIRSTKLEDSAMYFCASSDSTYNYGYTFGSGTRLTVV.

This chain joins TRBV7-2 and TRBJ1-3; D uncertain. V lost 1 base to trimming and J lost 3 bases, with 7 bases between them. Germline CDR1 SGHTA, CDR2 FQGNSA. CDR3 length: 14 residues. The CDR3 nucleotides read TGTGCCAGCAGCTTAGGGACGCTTGGAAACACCATATATTTT. Protein: CASSLGTLGNTIYF.

J is TRBJ1-5 and V is TRBV6-5, with 7 bases identical to TRBD1. The germline V gene has CDR1 MNHEY and CDR2 SVGAGI. Unmatched junction bases numbered 9, after V lost 6 bases and J lost 4 bases. This CDR3 comprises 15 residues. CDR3 in amino acids: CASSRQGVANQPQHF. DNA for the CDR3: TGTGCCAGCAGCCGGCAGGGGGTAGCAAATCAGCCCCAGCATTTT.

This rearrangement joins TRBV12-3 or TRBV12-4 to TRBJ1-2; 9 positions agree with TRBD1. CDR3 size: 13 residues. V was pared by 8 bases and J by 4 bases, with 5 bases of the junction left unmatched. The CDR3 protein is CASGDRVGYGYTF. Here the CDR3 DNA reads TGTGCCAGCGGGGACAGGGTGGGCTATGGCTACACCTTC.

The chain uses TRBV5-4 and TRBJ1-4, with a tentative D call TRBD1 (5 bases). The CDR3 spans 16 residues. Trimming cost V 0 bases and J 12 bases, with 21 bases left between them. CDR1 is SGHNT, CDR2 YYREEE, per germline (reference sequence). The CDR3 reads CASSLGGRRAFDELFF. The CDR3 bases are TGTGCCAGCAGCTTGGGGGGCAGGAGGGCTTTTGACGAACTGTTTTTT.

This sequence joins TRBV6-5 and TRBJ2-7; TRBD2 matches 8 bases. Germline values: CDR1 MNHEY, CDR2 SVGAGI. J was trimmed by 1 base and V by 2 bases; bases with no gene match: 7. The CDR3 is 16 amino acids. CDR3 loop: CASSYPSGSSSYEQYF. In DNA, the CDR3 is TGTGCCAGCAGTTACCCCAGCGGGAGTTCGTCCTACGAGCAGTACTTC.

The chain links TRBV24-1 to TRBJ1-4; 9 bases align to TRBD1. CDR1 is KGHDR and CDR2 is SFDVKD in the germline V gene. Losses at the gene ends were 3 bases for V and 8 bases for J; bases not matched to a gene: 9. The CDR3 length is 16 residues. CDR3 amino acids: CATSDTQTGGREKLFF. Written as DNA, the CDR3 is TGTGCCACCAGTGATACCCAGACAGGGGGTAGGGAAAAACTGTTTTTT.

The chain employs TRBV28 and TRBJ1-4; 12 positions match TRBD1. The ends lost 0 bases at V and 2 bases at J; junction bases unmatched: 1. The germline CDR1 and CDR2 sequences are MDHEN and SYDVKM. The CDR3 has 17 amino acids. CDR3: CASSLWGQGATNEKLFF. The CDR3 region has the DNA TGTGCCAGCAGTTTATGGGGACAGGGGGCGACTAATGAAAAACTGTTTTTT.

This clone came up once. The chain has TRBV18 and TRBJ2-7, with no clear D. The CDR3 covers 14 residues. The V gene's germline CDR1 is KGHSH and CDR2 LQKENI. With 3 bases removed from V and 0 bases from J, the gap between germline ends came to 9 bases. The DNA of the CDR3 is TGTGCCAGCTCACCCGGAGCAAGCTCCTACGAGCAGTACTTC. Amino acids: CASSPGASSYEQYF.